These 11 T cell receptor beta chains originate from one sample sequenced in a study of long-term antiretroviral therapy in people with HIV. This was the immunoSEQ v3.0 assay at survey level. TCRdb's copy holds only in-frame clones and misses some; the assay was immunoSEQ multiplex PCR. The top ten hold about 7.1% of the sample, which has about 33,000 clones, 60% to 85% seen once. The specimen comprised unsorted PBMCs, sampled 2 years after starting antiretroviral therapy. These receptors were collected from a woman between 45 and 60 years old with HIV.

The rearrangement uses TRBV11-2 and TRBJ1-1; 10 bases fit TRBD1. The CDR3 contains 14 residues. V was pared by 5 bases and J by 2 bases, with 2 bases of the junction left unmatched. The germline V gene has CDR1 SGHAT and CDR2 FQNNGV. The CDR3: CASSLTGGNTEAFF. CDR3 sequence (DNA): TGTGCCAGCAGCCTGACAGGGGGCAACACTGAAGCTTTCTTT.

This chain links TRBV7-9 with TRBJ2-7; D perhaps matches TRBD2 (6 bases). CDR3 length: 12 residues. V was shortened by 1 base and J by 5 bases, with 6 bases between the two germline ends. Germline lookup yields CDR1 SEHNR and CDR2 FQNEAQ (reference sequence). CDR3 loop: CASSLGGDEQYF. CDR3 nucleotide sequence: TGTGCCAGCAGCTTAGGCGGGGACGAGCAGTACTTC.

V usage is TRBV15 and J usage is TRBJ2-7, with 7 bases that match TRBD1. J lost 3 bases, V lost 1 base, and 6 bases had no gene match. The CDR3 length is 15 residues. The germline CDR1 and CDR2 sequences are LNHNV and YYDKDF (reference sequence). CDR3 residues: CATSRAKTGVYEQYV. CDR3 nucleotides: TGTGCCACCAGCAGAGCTAAAACAGGGGTCTACGAGCAGTACGTC.

There are a few counts of this clone. The chain links TRBV11-2 to TRBJ1-1, with D perhaps TRBD1 (6 bases). Germline CDR1 is SGHAT and CDR2 is FQNNGV. The V and J ends lost 7 bases and 11 bases respectively, with 14 bases between them. This CDR3 contains 11 residues. The CDR3: CASILRGTAFF. In DNA, the CDR3 is TGTGCCAGCATCCTTAGGGGGACCGCTTTCTTT.

The chain is built from TRBV7-9 and TRBJ2-3; 14 nucleotides line up with TRBD2. V lost 5 bases, J lost 2 bases, and 6 bases stayed unmatched. This CDR3 has 17 amino acids. In germline, CDR1 is SEHNR, CDR2 FQNEAQ (reference sequence). The chain's CDR3 is CASSDRLAGGLTDTQYF. The CDR3 DNA follows: TGTGCCAGCAGCGATAGACTAGCGGGGGGGCTCACAGATACGCAGTATTTT.

V gene TRBV7-2 combines with J gene TRBJ2-2; D is undetermined. CDR1 SGHTA and CDR2 FQGNSA come from the germline V gene. This CDR3 region has 14 residues. V dropped 2 bases and J dropped 3 bases, with 7 bases sitting between them. In nucleotides, the CDR3 is TGTGCCAGCAGCTTATCTCGGGACACCGGGGAGCTGTTTTTT. Translation: CASSLSRDTGELFF.

The rearrangement joins TRBV30 to TRBJ1-1; D unclear. Trimming pared 4 bases from V and 2 bases from J, leaving 8 bases between. Germline V lookup: CDR1 GTSNPN, CDR2 SVGIG (reference sequence). The CDR3 has 12 residues. This CDR3 is CAWTWGNTEAFF. The CDR3 DNA sequence: TGTGCCTGGACTTGGGGTAACACTGAAGCTTTCTTT.

The rearrangement links TRBV11-2 to TRBJ2-2; no definite D call. V was shortened by 1 base and J by 5 bases, with 8 bases between the two germline ends. The CDR3 length is 14 residues. Germline-derived CDR1 and CDR2 are SGHAT and FQNNGV. The CDR3 DNA reads TGTGCCAGCAGCTTAGTCGTCGGGACCGGGGAGCTGTTTTTT. Translated: CASSLVVGTGELFF.

This chain joins TRBV7-9 and TRBJ2-5; TRBD2 agrees at 7 bases. Germline V gene lookup returns CDR1 SEHNR and CDR2 FQNEAQ (reference sequence). This CDR3 contains 12 residues. The ends lost 5 bases at V and 5 bases at J; junction bases unmatched: 2. CDR3 nucleotides: TGTGCCAGCAGCAGAGCGGGGGAGACCCAGTACTTC. Translated: CASSRAGETQYF.

The rearrangement uses TRBV5-1 and TRBJ1-2, with D possibly matching TRBD1 (6 bases). Trimming removed 0 bases from V and 0 bases from J, with 12 bases in between. Per germline, CDR1 SGHRS and CDR2 YFSETQ. This CDR3 region has 16 residues. The CDR3 coding sequence is TGCGCCAGCAGCTTGGAACAGGGCCTAGCTAACTATGGCTACACCTTC. As protein: CASSLEQGLANYGYTF.

The chain recombines TRBV27 with TRBJ1-4, with 8 bases aligning to TRBD1. This CDR3 spans 14 amino acids. Trimming at V came to 6 bases and at J to 7 bases, leaving 7 bases not matched to a gene. The germline V gene encodes CDR1 MNHEY and CDR2 SMNVEV (reference sequence). CDR3 in DNA: TGTGCCAGCAGGAGACAGGGGAATCTTGAAAAACTGTTTTTT. Residues: CASRRQGNLEKLFF.